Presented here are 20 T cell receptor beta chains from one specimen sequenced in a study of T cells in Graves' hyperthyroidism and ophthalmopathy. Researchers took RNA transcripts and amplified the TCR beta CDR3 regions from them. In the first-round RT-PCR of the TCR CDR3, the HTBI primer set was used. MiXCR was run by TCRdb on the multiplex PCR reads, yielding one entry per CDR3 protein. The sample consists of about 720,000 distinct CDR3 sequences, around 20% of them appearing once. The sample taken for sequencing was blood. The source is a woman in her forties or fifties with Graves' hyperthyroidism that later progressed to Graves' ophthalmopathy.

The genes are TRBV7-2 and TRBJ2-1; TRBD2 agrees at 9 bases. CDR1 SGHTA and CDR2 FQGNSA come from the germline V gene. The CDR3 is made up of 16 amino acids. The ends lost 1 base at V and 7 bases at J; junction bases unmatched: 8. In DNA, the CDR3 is TGTGCCAGCAGCTTAGGTCTTAGCGGGGGACAAAATGAGCAGTTCTTC. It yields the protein CASSLGLSGGQNEQFF.

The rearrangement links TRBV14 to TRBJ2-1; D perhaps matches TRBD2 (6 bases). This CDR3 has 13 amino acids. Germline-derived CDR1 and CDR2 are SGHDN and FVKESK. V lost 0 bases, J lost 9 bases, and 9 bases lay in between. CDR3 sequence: CASSQEEGFEQFF. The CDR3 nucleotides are TGTGCCAGCAGCCAAGAGGAGGGCTTTGAGCAGTTCTTC. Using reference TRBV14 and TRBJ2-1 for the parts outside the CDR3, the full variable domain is EAGVTQFPSHSVIEKGQTVTLRCDPISGHDNLYWYRRVMGKEIKFLLHFVKESKQDESGMPNNRFLAERTGGTYSTLKVQPAELEDSGVYFCASSQEEGFEQFFGPGTRLTVL.

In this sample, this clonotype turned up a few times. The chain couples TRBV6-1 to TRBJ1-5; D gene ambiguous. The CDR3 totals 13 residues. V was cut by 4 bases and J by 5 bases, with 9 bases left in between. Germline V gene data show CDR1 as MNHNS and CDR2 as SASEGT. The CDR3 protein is CASSVRDDQPQHF. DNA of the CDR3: TGTGCCAGCAGTGTAAGGGATGATCAGCCCCAGCATTTT.

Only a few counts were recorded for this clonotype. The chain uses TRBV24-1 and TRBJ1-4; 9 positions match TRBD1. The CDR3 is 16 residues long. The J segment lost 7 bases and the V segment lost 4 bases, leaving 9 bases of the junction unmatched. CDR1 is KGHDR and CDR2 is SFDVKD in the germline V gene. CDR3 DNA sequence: TGTGCCACCAGTGAGGATACAGGGGGCGCGGGTGAAAAACTGTTTTTT. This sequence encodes CATSEDTGGAGEKLFF.

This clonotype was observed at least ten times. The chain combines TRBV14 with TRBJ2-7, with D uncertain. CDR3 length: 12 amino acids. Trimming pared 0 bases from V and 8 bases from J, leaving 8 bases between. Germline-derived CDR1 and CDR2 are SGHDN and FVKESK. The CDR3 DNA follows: TGTGCCAGCAGCCAAGAGGTGGGGAAGCAGTACTTC. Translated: CASSQEVGKQYF. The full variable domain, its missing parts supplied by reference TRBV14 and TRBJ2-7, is EAGVTQFPSHSVIEKGQTVTLRCDPISGHDNLYWYRRVMGKEIKFLLHFVKESKQDESGMPNNRFLAERTGGTYSTLKVQPAELEDSGVYFCASSQEVGKQYFGPGTRLTVT.

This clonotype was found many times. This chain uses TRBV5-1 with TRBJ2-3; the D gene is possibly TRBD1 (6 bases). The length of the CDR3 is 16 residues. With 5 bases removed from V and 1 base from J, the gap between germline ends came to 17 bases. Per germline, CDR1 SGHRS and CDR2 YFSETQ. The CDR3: CASSRYGGAGTDTQYF. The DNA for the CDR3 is TGCGCCAGCAGTAGATATGGGGGCGCCGGCACAGATACGCAGTATTTT.

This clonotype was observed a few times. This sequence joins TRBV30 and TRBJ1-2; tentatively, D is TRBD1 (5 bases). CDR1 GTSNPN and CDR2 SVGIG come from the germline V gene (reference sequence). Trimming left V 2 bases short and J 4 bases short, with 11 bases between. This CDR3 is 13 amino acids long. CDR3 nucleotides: TGTGCCTGGAGTCCAGGGATTGTCTATGGCTACACCTTC. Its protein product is CAWSPGIVYGYTF.

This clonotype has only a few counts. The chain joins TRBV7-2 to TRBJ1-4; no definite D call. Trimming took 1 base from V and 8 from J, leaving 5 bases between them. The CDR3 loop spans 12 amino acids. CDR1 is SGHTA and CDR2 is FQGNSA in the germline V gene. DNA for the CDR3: TGTGCCAGCAGCTTAGAGGGAGAAAAACTGTTTTTT. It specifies CASSLEGEKLFF.

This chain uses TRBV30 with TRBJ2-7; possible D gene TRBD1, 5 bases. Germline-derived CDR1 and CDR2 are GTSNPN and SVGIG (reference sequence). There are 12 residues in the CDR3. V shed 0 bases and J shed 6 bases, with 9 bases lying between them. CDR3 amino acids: CAWSVQVAEQYF. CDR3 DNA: TGTGCCTGGAGTGTACAGGTAGCCGAGCAGTACTTC.

CDR3 loop: CASSQVSREGDEAFF. CDR3 nucleotide sequence: TGTGCCAGCAGCCAAGTTAGTAGGGAGGGAGATGAAGCTTTCTTT. This chain joins TRBV28 and TRBJ1-1; D not certain. V was pared by 6 bases and J by 7 bases, with 21 bases between. This CDR3 comprises 15 residues. Germline assignment: CDR1 MDHEN and CDR2 SYDVKM.

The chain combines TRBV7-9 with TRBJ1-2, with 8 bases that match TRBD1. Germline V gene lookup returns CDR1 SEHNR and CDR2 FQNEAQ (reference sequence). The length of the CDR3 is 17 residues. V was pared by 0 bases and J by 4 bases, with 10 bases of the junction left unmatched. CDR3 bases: TGTGCCAGCAGCTTAGCGCTAGGACAGGGACTTTCCTATGGCTACACCTTC. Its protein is CASSLALGQGLSYGYTF.

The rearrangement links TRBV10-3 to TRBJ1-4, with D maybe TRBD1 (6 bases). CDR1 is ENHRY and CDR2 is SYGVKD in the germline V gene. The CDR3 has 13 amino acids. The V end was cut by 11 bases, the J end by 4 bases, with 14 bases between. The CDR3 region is CAVLGQLNEKLFF. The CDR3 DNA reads TGTGCCGTACTTGGACAGCTTAATGAAAAACTGTTTTTT.

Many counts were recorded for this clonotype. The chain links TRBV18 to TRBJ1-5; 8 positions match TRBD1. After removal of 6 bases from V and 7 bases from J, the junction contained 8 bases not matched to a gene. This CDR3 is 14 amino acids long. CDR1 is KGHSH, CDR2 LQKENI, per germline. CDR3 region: CASSPTGGRQPQHF. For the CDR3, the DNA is TGTGCCAGCTCCCCAACAGGGGGTAGGCAGCCCCAGCATTTT.

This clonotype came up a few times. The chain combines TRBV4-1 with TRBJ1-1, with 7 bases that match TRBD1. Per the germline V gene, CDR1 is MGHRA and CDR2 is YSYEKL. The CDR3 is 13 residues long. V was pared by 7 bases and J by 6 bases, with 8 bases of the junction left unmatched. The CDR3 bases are TGCGCCAGCACCCGGACAGGCAGCCCTGAAGCTTTCTTT. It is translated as CASTRTGSPEAFF.

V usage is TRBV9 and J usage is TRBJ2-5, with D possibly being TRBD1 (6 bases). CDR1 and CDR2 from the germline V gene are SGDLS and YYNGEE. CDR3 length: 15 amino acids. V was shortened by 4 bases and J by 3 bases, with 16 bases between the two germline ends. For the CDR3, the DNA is TGTGCCAGCAGCCCTGGGGCAGGGGTAGAAGAGACCCAGTACTTC. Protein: CASSPGAGVEETQYF.

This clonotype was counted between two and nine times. CDR3 in DNA: TGCAGTGCTAGAAACAGGGGTGGCGGAAACACCATATATTTT. Translated, it gives CSARNRGGGNTIYF. The chain recombines TRBV20-1 with TRBJ1-3, with TRBD1 matching over 7 bases. V shed 2 bases, J shed 4 bases, and the junction held 5 bases outside the gene matches. CDR3 length equals 14 residues. Germline CDR1 reads DFQATT; CDR2 reads SNEGSKA (reference sequence).

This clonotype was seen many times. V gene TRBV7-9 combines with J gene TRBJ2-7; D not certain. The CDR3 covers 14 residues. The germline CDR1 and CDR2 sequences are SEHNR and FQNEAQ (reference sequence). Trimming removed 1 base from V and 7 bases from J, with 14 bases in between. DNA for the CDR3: TGTGCCAGCAGCTTAGTCGGGCAGCGCGCAGAGCAGTACTTC. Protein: CASSLVGQRAEQYF.

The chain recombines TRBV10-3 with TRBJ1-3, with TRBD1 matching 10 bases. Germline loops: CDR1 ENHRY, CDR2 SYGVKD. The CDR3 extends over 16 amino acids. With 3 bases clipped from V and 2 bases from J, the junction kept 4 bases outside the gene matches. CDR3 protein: CAISDRTGGTGNTIYF. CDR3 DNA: TGTGCCATCAGTGACCGGACAGGGGGTACTGGAAACACCATATATTTT.

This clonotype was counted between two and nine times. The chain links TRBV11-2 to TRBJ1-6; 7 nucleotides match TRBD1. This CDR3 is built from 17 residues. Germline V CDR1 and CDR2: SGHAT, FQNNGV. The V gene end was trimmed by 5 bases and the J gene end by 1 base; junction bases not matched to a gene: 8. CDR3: CASSLMVQGSYNSPLHF. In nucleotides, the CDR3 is TGTGCCAGCAGCCTGATGGTACAGGGGTCCTATAATTCACCCCTCCACTTT.

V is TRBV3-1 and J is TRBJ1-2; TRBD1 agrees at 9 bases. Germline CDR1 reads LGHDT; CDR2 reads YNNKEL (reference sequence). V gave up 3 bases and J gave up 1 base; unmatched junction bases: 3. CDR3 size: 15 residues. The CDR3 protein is CASSHLDRGNYGYTF. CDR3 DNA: TGTGCCAGCAGCCATTTGGACAGGGGTAACTATGGCTACACCTTC.